This T cell receptor beta chain derives from a study of tumor-infiltrating lymphocytes in localized non-small cell lung cancer. Study-wide background: Some samples were collected after neoadjuvant chemotherapy; smokers, never-smokers and several histologies were included.

Findings of the study overall: Only some patients had TCR sequencing, depending on available tissue.

Sequencing used immunoSEQ multiplex PCR; TCRdb keeps in-frame clones, though not all of them. The sample holds about 15,000 clones; nearly 70% are singletons and the top ten take less than 25%. This clone was recorded once. No antigen is known for it. Between the trimmed V and J ends, which lost 6 bases and 4 bases, there was a span of 19 bases. This CDR3 comprises 16 residues. Germline loops: CDR1 MDHEN, CDR2 SYDVKM. This TCR derives from a human donor with non-small cell lung cancer. The V and J genes are TRBV28 and TRBJ1-5; weak D call: TRBD1 (5 bases). Material: uninvolved lung tissue not adjacent to the tumor. CDR3 sequence reads: CASSTSGRGNNQPQHF. The CDR3 nucleotides read TGTGCCAGCAGCACATCGGGTAGGGGAAATAATCAGCCCCAGCATTTT.